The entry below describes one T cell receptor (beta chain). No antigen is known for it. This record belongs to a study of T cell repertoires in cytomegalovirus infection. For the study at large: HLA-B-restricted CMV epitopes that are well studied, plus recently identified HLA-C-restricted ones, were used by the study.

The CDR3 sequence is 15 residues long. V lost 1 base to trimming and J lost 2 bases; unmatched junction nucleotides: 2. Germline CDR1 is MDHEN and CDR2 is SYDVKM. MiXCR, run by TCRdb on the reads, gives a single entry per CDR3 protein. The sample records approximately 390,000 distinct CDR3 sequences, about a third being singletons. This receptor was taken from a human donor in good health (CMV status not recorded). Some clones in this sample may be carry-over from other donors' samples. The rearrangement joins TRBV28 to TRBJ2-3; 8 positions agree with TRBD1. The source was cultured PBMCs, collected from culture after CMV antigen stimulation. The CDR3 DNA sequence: TGTGCCAGCAGTTTATCAGGGGGCGTCACAGATACGCAGTATTTT. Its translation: CASSLSGGVTDTQYF.